These 12 T cell receptor beta chains were all obtained from the same sample, sequenced in a study of T cell clonotyping in hematopoietic cell transplantation. Libraries were prepared by immunoSEQ multiplex PCR; TCRdb keeps only in-frame clonotypes and omits some of them. The repertoire has over 6,000 clones, over 95% of them found once; the top ten carry under 0.7%. Sequenced material: PBMCs, taken 30 days after allogeneic stem cell transplant. The receptor source for this set is a male patient over 55 who had an allogeneic stem cell transplant from a related donor, so the T cells may come from the graft donor. Some clones in this sample may be carry-over from other donors' samples.

As concerns this clone: One junction end does not reproduce the germline sequence, and a read error may be involved. The V call is TRBV2, the J call TRBJ2-7; TRBD1 might be the D (5 bases). Germline V gene data show CDR1 as SNHLY and CDR2 as FYNNEI. The CDR3 contains 12 residues. The CDR3 bases are TGTGCCAGCAGTGGGGCCTCCCGAGGACACCACTTC. It codes for CASSGASRGHHF.

The V call is TRBV18, the J call TRBJ1-2, with 8 nucleotides matching TRBD1. This CDR3 region has 15 residues. Germline V gene lookup returns CDR1 KGHSH and CDR2 LQKENI. The ends lost 3 bases at V and 3 bases at J; junction bases unmatched: 6. In nucleotides, the CDR3 is TGTGCCAGCTCACCCGAGACAGGGGATCACTATGGCTACACCTTC. It codes for CASSPETGDHYGYTF.

The V gene is TRBV4-2, the J gene TRBJ2-2; D may match TRBD1 or TRBD2 (6 bases each). Germline V gene lookup returns CDR1 LGHNA and CDR2 YNFKEQ. CDR3 length: 18 residues. V lost 3 bases and J lost 3, with 20 bases in between. This CDR3 reads CASSHPTYPGAHTGELFF. The CDR3 bases are TGTGCCAGCAGCCATCCTACGTACCCGGGGGCCCACACCGGGGAGCTGTTTTTT.

The gene calls are TRBV25-1 and TRBJ2-7; D gene unclear. The CDR3 totals 14 residues. V was trimmed by 0 bases and J by 2 bases, leaving 8 bases between them. CDR1 MGHDK and CDR2 SYGVNS come from the germline V gene. The CDR3 DNA follows: TGTGCCAGCAGTGAATATGCAGAGACCTACGAGCAGTACTTC. It codes for CASSEYAETYEQYF.

The chain is built from TRBV4-3 and TRBJ1-5; 7 bases are a match to TRBD1. Germline V lookup: CDR1 LGHNA, CDR2 YSLEER. CDR3 size: 15 residues. Trimming took 1 base from V and 6 from J; bases not matched to a gene: 6. The CDR3 reads CASSQGTGESQPQHF. The CDR3 coding sequence is TGCGCCAGCAGCCAAGGAACAGGGGAAAGTCAGCCCCAGCATTTT.

This clone was detected only once. The genes are TRBV6-1 and TRBJ2-7; possibly TRBD1 for D (5 bases). Germline-derived CDR1 and CDR2 are MNHNS and SASEGT. The CDR3 extends over 14 amino acids. V dropped 2 bases and J dropped 4 bases, with 12 bases sitting between them. The chain's CDR3 is CASSESGREYEQYF. CDR3 DNA: TGTGCCAGCAGTGAATCCGGCAGGGAATACGAGCAGTACTTC.

CDR3 sequence (DNA): TGTGCCATCAGCCCCTCAGCGGGGGGGCAAGCCGAGCAGTACTTC. Protein: CAISPSAGGQAEQYF. J is TRBJ2-7 and V is TRBV10-3, with 10 nucleotides matching TRBD2. Germline V gene data show CDR1 as ENHRY and CDR2 as SYGVKD. The V gene end was trimmed by 6 bases and the J gene end by 6 bases; junction bases not matched to a gene: 11. The CDR3 extends over 15 amino acids.

The J gene is TRBJ2-7, the V gene TRBV5-1; tentatively, D is TRBD1 (6 bases). Per germline, CDR1 SGHRS and CDR2 YFSETQ. The CDR3 is 15 amino acids. The germline V and J ends were trimmed by 4 bases and 2 bases, with 16 bases remaining between them. The CDR3 DNA reads as TGCGCCAGCAGCGAGGTCCGGGACACGACCTACGAGCAGTACTTC. Its protein product is CASSEVRDTTYEQYF.

V is TRBV10-2 and J is TRBJ2-7; D ambiguous. This CDR3 comprises 13 residues. V lost 7 bases and J lost 3, with 13 bases in between. Per germline, CDR1 WSHSY and CDR2 SAAADI. The CDR3 spells CASKEQRYYEQYF. DNA of the CDR3: TGCGCCAGCAAGGAACAGCGATACTACGAGCAGTACTTC.

For the CDR3, the DNA is TGTGCCAGCAGTTACGGGACAGAGCTTTCACCCCTCCACTTT. Protein product: CASSYGTELSPLHF. The V and J genes are TRBV6-5 and TRBJ1-6; 7 bases line up with TRBD1. With V trimmed by 2 bases and J by 9 bases, 4 bases remained unmatched. There are 14 residues in the CDR3. Germline-derived CDR1 and CDR2 are MNHEY and SVGAGI.

The chain links TRBV9 to TRBJ1-1, with D tentatively TRBD1 (6 bases). The germline CDR1 and CDR2 sequences are SGDLS and YYNGEE. This CDR3 contains 15 residues. V shed 4 bases and J shed 2 bases, with 15 bases lying between them. The CDR3, as DNA: TGTGCCAGCAGCCCTACGGGCGGGGGCAACACTGAAGCTTTCTTT. This translates into CASSPTGGGNTEAFF.

The rearrangement joins TRBV6-5 to TRBJ1-2, with D perhaps matching TRBD1 (6 bases). The V end lost 7 bases, the J end lost 8 bases, and 17 bases lay between the germline ends. This CDR3 region has 13 residues. Germline V gene data show CDR1 as MNHEY and CDR2 as SVGAGI. The CDR3 sequence: CASIRGHAGGYTF. CDR3 nucleotides: TGTGCCAGCATCCGGGGACACGCAGGAGGCTACACCTTC.